What follows is one T cell receptor beta chain and its context. Sequence at one end of the junction differs from germline and may be a read error. This sample is drawn from a study of blood T cell repertoires in COVID-19. Data came from immunoSEQ multiplex PCR; TCRdb stores just in-frame clones and leaves some out. The sample has some 150,000 clones, 80% to 90% seen once; the top ten hold approximately 4.3%. Participants' reported clinical history set cohort assignment. Two negative PCRs, clearance, or symptom resolution characterized the recovered Cohort 3 donors. Material for sequencing was PBMCs or T cells enriched from blood (not recorded which). The sequence came from a man aged 50-60 years who had recovered from COVID-19.

The CDR3 nucleotides read TGTGCCAGCAGGGAAGGAGGCTATAGCAATCAGCCCCAGCATTTT. It specifies CASREGGYSNQPQHF. V is TRBV6-1 and J is TRBJ1-5; no firm D call. Germline V CDR1 and CDR2: MNHNS, SASEGT. The CDR3 totals 15 residues.